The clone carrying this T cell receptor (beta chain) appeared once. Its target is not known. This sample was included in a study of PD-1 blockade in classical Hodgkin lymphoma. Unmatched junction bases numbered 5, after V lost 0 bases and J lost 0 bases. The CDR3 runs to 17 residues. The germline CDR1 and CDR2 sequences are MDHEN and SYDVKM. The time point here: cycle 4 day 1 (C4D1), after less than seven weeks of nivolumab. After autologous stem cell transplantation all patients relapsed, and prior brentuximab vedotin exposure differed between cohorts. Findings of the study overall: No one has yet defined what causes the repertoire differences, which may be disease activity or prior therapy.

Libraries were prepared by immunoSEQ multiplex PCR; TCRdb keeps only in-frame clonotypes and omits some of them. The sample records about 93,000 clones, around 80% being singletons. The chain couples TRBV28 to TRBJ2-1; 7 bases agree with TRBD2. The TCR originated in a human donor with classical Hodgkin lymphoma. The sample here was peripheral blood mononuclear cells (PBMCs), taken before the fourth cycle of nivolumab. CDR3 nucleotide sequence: TGTGCCAGCAGTTTATGGTCGGGAGGCTTCTCCTACAATGAGCAGTTCTTC. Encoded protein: CASSLWSGGFSYNEQFF.